This T cell receptor (beta chain) was retrieved from a study of neurological immune-mediated disorders. Time point denoted: longitudinal time-point 1 (baseline). TCRdb used MiXCR to reprocess the 5' RACE reads, holding one entry per CDR3 protein. The sample carries tens of thousands of distinct CDR3 sequences, approximately 13% recorded once. Germline assignment: CDR1 SQVTM and CDR2 ANQGSEA. The CDR3 runs to 14 residues. About this clonotype: One end of the junction varies from germline; a read error may be responsible.

The sample taken for sequencing was PBMCs. J is TRBJ2-2 and V is TRBV29-1; tentative D call: TRBD1 (6 bases). The TCR was taken from a female donor with HTLV-1-associated myelopathy (HAM/TSP). The CDR3 is CSVSTGTITGDLFF. The CDR3 nucleotides read TGCAGCGTGAGTACCGGGACAATTACCGGGGATCTGTTTTTT.